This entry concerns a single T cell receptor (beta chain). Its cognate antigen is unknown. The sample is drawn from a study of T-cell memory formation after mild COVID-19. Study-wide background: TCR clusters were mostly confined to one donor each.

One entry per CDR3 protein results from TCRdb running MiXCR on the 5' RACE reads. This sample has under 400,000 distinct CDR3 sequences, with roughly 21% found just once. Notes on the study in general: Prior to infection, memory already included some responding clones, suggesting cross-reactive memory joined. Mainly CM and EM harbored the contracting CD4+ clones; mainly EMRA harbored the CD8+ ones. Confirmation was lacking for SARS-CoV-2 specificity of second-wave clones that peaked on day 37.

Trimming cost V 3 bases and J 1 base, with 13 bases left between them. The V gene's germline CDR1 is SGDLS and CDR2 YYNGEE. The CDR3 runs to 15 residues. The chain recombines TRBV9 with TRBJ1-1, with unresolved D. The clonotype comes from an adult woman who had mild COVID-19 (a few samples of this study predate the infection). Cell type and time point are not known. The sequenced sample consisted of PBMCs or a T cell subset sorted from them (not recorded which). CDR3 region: CASSAPGGPNTEAFF. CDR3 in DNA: TGTGCCAGCAGCGCCCCGGGTGGTCCGAACACTGAAGCTTTCTTT. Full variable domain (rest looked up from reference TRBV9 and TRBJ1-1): DSGVTQTPKHLITATGQRVTLRCSPRSGDLSVYWYQQSLDQGLQFLIQYYNGEERAKGNILERFSAQQFPDLHSELNLSSLELGDSALYFCASSAPGGPNTEAFFGQGTRLTVV.